This T cell receptor (beta chain) originates from a study of blood T cells in healthy people across ages (dated by TCRdb to the mid-2010s). Study-level background: In model experiments, roughly one uniquely barcoded TCR beta cDNA molecule per two T cells was captured by template switching. The donors were split into four age groups: young (average around 16 years), middle-aged (39), aged (62) and long-lived (82). For two donors (one aged 18 to 29 and one aged 80 or older), the study analyzed two additional independent replicas of 1 million unique cDNA reads from the same blood draw. Using deep sequencing normalized with unique cDNA molecular identifiers, the study measured how TCR beta repertoire diversity changes with age.

Notes on this clonotype: What antigen it recognizes has not been identified. No per-base quality is available; no much larger clone lies one base away.

V was cut back by 0 bases and J by 3 bases, leaving a gap of 5 bases between them. The CDR1 and CDR2 encoded by the germline V gene are SGHTA and FQGNSA. CDR3 length: 13 amino acids, cysteine to phenylalanine. Solely the CDR3 DNA is kept, with 39 bases framed from the first base. The donors were 40 or so Caucasian individuals from Russia, aged roughly 6 to 90 years, who were systemically healthy. Ten milliliters of peripheral blood were drawn from each donor into EDTA-treated Vacutainer tubes. PBMCs were isolated by Ficoll-Paque density-gradient centrifugation, with at least 7 million obtained per sample. Trizol reagent was used to extract total RNA from the PBMCs, yielding at least 6 micrograms per sample. The percentages of naive CD45RAhigh/CD27high T cells were determined by flow cytometry on a PBMC aliquot from every donor. The library was generated by 5' RACE. TCRdb shows the sequencer as Illumina HiSeq 2500. A second PCR of roughly 7 to 11 cycles was run with a J-beta primer mix and a sample-barcoded 5' primer. Each TCR beta cDNA molecule received a unique molecular identifier from a template-switch 5' adaptor carrying 12 random nucleotides. At least 2.5 million CDR3-containing paired-end reads were obtained from each sample. First-strand cDNA was synthesized from all RNA with the Mint cDNA synthesis kit, primed by a TRBC-specific oligonucleotide. Following uracil-DNA glycosylase treatment, all cDNA underwent a first 18-cycle PCR with the universal primers M1SS and BC2_uni_R. In the authors' own workflow: Normalization of each sample was performed by random selection of 1 million high-quality reads, each carrying a distinct molecular identifier. Reads sharing molecular identifiers were discarded rather than binned into consensus sequences. MiTCR, run with a Q25 quality threshold and the strictest error-elimination algorithm, handled CDR3 identification, clonotype clustering and error correction. Lower-bound total TCR beta diversity was estimated with a nonparametric unseen species model using Euler transformation. The public sequencing data were trimmed at Q25 with fastp and processed into clonotypes with MiXCR by TCRdb, which kept only in-frame beta chains. Merged by CDR3 protein, the rows form single entries marked with the most common genes and DNA. The V and J calls were determined by TCRdb, not by the authors. The sample table contains roughly 1,100,000 distinct CDR3 sequences; only one count was recorded for about 23% of them. In total, the top ten clones hold about 0.69% of the sample.

The investigation overall reported the following: Because donor CMV infection status was unknown, age-related changes in expanded clonotypes were potentially confounded. Observed TCR beta diversity correlated strongly with the percentage of naive T cells measured by flow cytometry. Estimates of total diversity from one million sequenced T cells were regarded as lower bounds and underestimates. Conclusive comparison of naive and antigen-experienced compartments was prevented by the profiling of bulk unsorted PBMCs. Compared with the aged group, the long-lived group had more naive CD4+ T cells, fewer expanded clones and increased TCR diversity, a pattern suggesting age selection. Observed TCR beta diversity per million T cells fell roughly linearly with age, and a significant reduction was already apparent by age around 44.

These data were also filed under a second study, of T cells of mothers and their children. Reported in the second study: Nine systemically healthy Caucasian individuals served as donors, namely three mothers together with their six children. cDNA synthesis used all of the extracted RNA, with 1.5 ug of RNA in each 15 ul reaction. In the second PCR, sample barcodes and 2-4 random nucleotides were introduced via the M1S primer. Over 8.5 million TCR beta CDR3 reads were obtained for each mother, and about 3 million reads were obtained for each child. Thymic selection shapes the output of TCR recombination in a similar way in related and unrelated pairs, and inherited differences have a minor effect. Normalized repertoire overlap was always found to be slightly, but never significantly, higher in related mother-child pairs than in unrelated mother-child pairs. With a sensitivity of about 100 clones per million clonotypes, no persistent microchimeric T cell clones were detected. Deep NGS was used in the study to compare the TCR beta repertoires of mothers and children and to look for features that separate related mother-child pairs from unrelated individuals. Mothers averaged about 40 +/- 4 years of age and children averaged around 10 +/- 4 years. Libraries were sequenced on Illumina HiSeq 2000 with 100+100 nt paired-end reads after adapter ligation with NEBNext reagents. To prevent cross-contamination, the mother and child libraries were prepared a month apart and were sequenced in separate runs. Each donor had between roughly 450,000 and 2,300,000 distinct TCR beta clonotypes identified. Naive TCR beta clonotypes were estimated from low-frequency clonotypes matched to each donor's FACS-determined naive share, without sorting.

Here the chain combines TRBV7-2 and TRBJ1-1; confidence is insufficient to name the D gene. Sequenced material: blood. The sequence was obtained from a girl aged 2 to 9 in good health. The CDR3 amino acid sequence is: CASSLAPYTEAFF. The bases are TGTGCCAGCAGCTTAGCCCCGTACACTGAAGCTTTCTTT.